This T cell receptor (beta chain) is drawn from a study of T cell responses to AZD1222 COVID-19 vaccine. This CDR3 has 16 residues. Germline assignment: CDR1 MGHRA and CDR2 YSYEKL. Trimming left V 4 bases short and J 0 bases short, with 15 bases between. Generated by immunoSEQ multiplex PCR, the TCRdb table keeps only in-frame clones and is missing some. The data contain roughly 130,000 clones, around 90% of them singletons. V gene TRBV4-1 combines with J gene TRBJ1-2; D not certain. This TCR was sampled from an adult in good health. This specimen consisted of peripheral blood, obtained on day 0 of AZD1222 vaccination. CDR3 in amino acids: CASSPRGEGTNYGYTF. In DNA form, the CDR3 reads TGCGCCAGCAGCCCCCGGGGTGAGGGAACTAACTATGGCTACACCTTC.